Only a few counts were recorded for the clone carrying this TCR beta chain. Its antigen is not known. Germline V lookup: CDR1 SEHNR, CDR2 FQNEAQ (reference sequence). The CDR3 length is 18 residues. J lost 2 bases, V lost 1 base, and 11 bases had no gene match. The data were obtained in a study of cytomegalovirus exposure and HLA in healthy donors. Whole-study findings and limits: There was a cluster of highly shared sequence variants that was likely a sequencing artifact. TCR beta chains associated with HLA were, in a later analysis, more clonally expanded than equally common others.

Amplification used 60 Vbeta primers and 13 Jbeta primers. Assay used: immunoSEQ multiplex PCR; TCRdb lists only in-frame clones, some missing. The sample contains about 190,000 clones, about 77% of which appear only once. The sequenced material came from PBMCs. The V gene is TRBV7-9, the J gene TRBJ2-5, with 9 bases fitting TRBD1. This receptor was obtained from a woman aged 30 to 39 in good health and CMV-seropositive. CDR3 DNA sequence: TGTGCCAGCAGCTTAGTGAAAGGGTACAGGGGGCAGCAAGAGACCCAGTACTTC. It yields the protein CASSLVKGYRGQQETQYF.